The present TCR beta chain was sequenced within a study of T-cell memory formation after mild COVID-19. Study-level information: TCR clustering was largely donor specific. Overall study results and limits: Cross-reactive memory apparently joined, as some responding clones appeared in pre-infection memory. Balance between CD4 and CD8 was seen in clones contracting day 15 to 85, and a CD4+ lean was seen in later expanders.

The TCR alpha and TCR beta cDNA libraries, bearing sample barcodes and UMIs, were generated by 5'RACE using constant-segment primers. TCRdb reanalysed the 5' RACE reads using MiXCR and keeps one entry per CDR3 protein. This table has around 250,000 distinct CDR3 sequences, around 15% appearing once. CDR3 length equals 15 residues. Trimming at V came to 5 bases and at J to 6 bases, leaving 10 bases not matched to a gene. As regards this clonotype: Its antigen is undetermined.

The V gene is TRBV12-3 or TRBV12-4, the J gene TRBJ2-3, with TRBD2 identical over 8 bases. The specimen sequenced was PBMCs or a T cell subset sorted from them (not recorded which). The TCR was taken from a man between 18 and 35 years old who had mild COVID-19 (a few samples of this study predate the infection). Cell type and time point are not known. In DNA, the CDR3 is TGTGCCAGCAGTCCCCTAGGACTAGCTCCCGATACGCAGTATTTT. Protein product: CASSPLGLAPDTQYF.